This record covers a single T cell receptor (beta chain). The entry originates in a study of blood T cell repertoires in COVID-19. For the study at large: Samples representing acute and convalescent COVID-19 were sourced from the United States, Italy and Spain.

Source study methods: Reference gene primers were amplified, and this amplification served to estimate nucleated cell counts. The protocol was immunoSEQ multiplex PCR, while the TCRdb copy is restricted to in-frame clones and leaves out a portion. The V and J calls and clone size were taken over from that table, and D and trimming were inferred from the DNA. Among 160,000 or so clones listed, around four fifths were seen once. Cohort allocation depended upon clinical history that participants reported. Resolution of symptoms, clearance, or two negative PCRs was present in recovered Cohort 3 donors. The germline gives CDR1 MGHRA, CDR2 YSYEKL. Trimming removed 0 bases from V and 0 bases from J; junction bases left unmatched: 5. The length of the CDR3 is 16 residues.

The sequence was obtained from a woman aged 50 to 60 who had recovered from COVID-19. The material sequenced was PBMCs or T cells enriched from blood (not recorded which). The V call is TRBV4-1, the J call TRBJ2-7, with TRBD1 matching over 7 bases. The CDR3 sequence is CASSQDGTVTSYEQYF. Written as DNA, the CDR3 is TGCGCCAGCAGCCAAGACGGGACAGTCACCTCCTACGAGCAGTACTTC.